There are many counts of the clone carrying this T cell receptor beta chain. Its antigen is not identified. Bone marrow was sampled from every patient at the time of active disease. This sample is drawn from a study of read filtering for tumor transcriptome and immune sequencing. Study-wide background: By R-ISS, stages I, II and III held roughly 8, 16 and 7 patients. RNA-seq yielded only about 75 to 1,400 TCR reads, IR-seq about 4 to 10.27 million. Study-wide findings and caveats: About 80% of IR-seq clonotypes had one read, totaling 3% to 4% of reads; RNA-seq: approximately 75% and 45%.

This CDR3 is built from 14 residues. The V segment lost 4 bases and the J segment 4 bases; nucleotides outside the gene matches: 5. Germline lookup yields CDR1 DFQATT and CDR2 SNEGSKA (reference sequence). The library was built from roughly 400 ng RNA with molecular barcoded adaptors for alpha/delta and beta/gamma chains. TCRdb reprocessed the reads with MiXCR, giving one entry per CDR3 protein. In the table there are 75,000 to 95,000 distinct CDR3 sequences, roughly 21% of which are singletons. The source of this sequence is a donor at least 40 years old with multiple myeloma. The sample taken for sequencing was a population of CD138-negative cells sorted from bone marrow. The chain has TRBV20-1 and TRBJ2-1; the match to TRBD2 covers 9 bases. CDR3 sequence: CSATPSGVYNEQFF. The CDR3 DNA reads as TGCAGTGCTACCCCTAGCGGGGTTTACAATGAGCAGTTCTTC.